This T cell receptor beta chain was identified during a study of identical twins. This CDR3 region has 11 residues. CDR1 and CDR2 from the germline V gene are DFQATT and SNEGSKA (reference sequence). The V end was cut by 6 bases, the J end by 5 bases, with 10 bases between. Each donor was a healthy Caucasian. MiXCR, applied by TCRdb to the 5' RACE reads, yields one record per CDR3 protein. The data contain hundreds of thousands of distinct CDR3 sequences, over 8.5% of them singletons. Regarding the study as a whole: Cross-sectional statistical analysis was relied on for the conclusions, without the same donors being followed.

This clonotype was counted at least ten times. Its antigen remains unknown. These data also featured in a second study, about yellow fever vaccine responses in identical twins.

What was sequenced was PBMCs. The sequence was collected from a woman between 18 and 29 years old in good health. V usage is TRBV20-1 and J usage is TRBJ2-5; D not resolved. CDR3 protein: CSADRTETQYF. CDR3 DNA: TGCAGTGCCGACCGCACCGAGACCCAGTACTTC.